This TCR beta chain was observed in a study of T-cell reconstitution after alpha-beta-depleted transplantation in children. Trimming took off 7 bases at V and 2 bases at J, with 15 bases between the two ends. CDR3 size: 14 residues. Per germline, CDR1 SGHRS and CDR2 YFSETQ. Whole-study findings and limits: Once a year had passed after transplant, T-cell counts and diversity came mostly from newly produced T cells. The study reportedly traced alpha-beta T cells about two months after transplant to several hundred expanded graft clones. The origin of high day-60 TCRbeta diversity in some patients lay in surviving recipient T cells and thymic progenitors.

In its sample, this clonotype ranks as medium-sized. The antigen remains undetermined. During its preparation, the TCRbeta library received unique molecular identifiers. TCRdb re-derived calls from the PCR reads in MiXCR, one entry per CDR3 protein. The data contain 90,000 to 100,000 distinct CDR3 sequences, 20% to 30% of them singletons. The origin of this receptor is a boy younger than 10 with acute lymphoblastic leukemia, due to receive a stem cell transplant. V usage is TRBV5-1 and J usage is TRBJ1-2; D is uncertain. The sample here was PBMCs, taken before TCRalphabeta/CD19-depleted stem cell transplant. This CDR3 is CASGGGKGNYGYTF. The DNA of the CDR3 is TGCGCCAGCGGAGGAGGGAAGGGAAACTATGGCTACACCTTC.